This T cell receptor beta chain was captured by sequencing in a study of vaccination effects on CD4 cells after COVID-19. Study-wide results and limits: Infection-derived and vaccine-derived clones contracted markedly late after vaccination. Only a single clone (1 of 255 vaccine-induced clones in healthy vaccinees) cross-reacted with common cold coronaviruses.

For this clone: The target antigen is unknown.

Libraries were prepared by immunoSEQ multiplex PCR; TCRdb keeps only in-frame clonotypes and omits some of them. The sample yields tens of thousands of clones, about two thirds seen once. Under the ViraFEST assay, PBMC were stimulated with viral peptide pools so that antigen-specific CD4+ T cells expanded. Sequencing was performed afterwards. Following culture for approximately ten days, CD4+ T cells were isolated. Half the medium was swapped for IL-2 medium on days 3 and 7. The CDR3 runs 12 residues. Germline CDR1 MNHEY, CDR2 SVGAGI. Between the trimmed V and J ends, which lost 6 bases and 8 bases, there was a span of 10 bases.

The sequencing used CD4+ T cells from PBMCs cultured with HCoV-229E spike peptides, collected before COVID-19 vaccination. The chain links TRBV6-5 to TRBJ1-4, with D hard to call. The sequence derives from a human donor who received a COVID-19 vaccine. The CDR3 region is CASSSPGEKLFF. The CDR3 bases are TGTGCCAGCAGCTCCCCGGGGGAAAAACTGTTTTTT.